This TCR beta chain emerged from a study of T cell changes during pregnancy in multiple sclerosis. The data were produced by immunoSEQ multiplex PCR, yet TCRdb's version contains in-frame clones alone and is incomplete. Seen here are 35,000 to 45,000 clones, more than 85% observed once, and the top ten hold 0.5%. Trimming left V 2 bases short and J 0 bases short, with 11 bases between. Germline-derived CDR1 and CDR2 are MDHEN and SYDVKM. CDR3 length equals 16 residues. The rearrangement links TRBV28 to TRBJ2-1, with D unclear. The material sequenced was CD4+ T cells from peripheral blood mononuclear cells, taken in the second trimester of pregnancy. The sequence was obtained from a female donor in good health, enrolled as a control in a pregnancy study. The CDR3 sequence is CASSLSGRISYNEQFF. As DNA, the CDR3 is TGTGCCAGCAGTTTAAGTGGCAGAATCTCCTACAATGAGCAGTTCTTC.